These 2 T cell receptor beta chains were sequenced from one sample in a study of CDR3 diversity in severe acne. TCRdb reprocessed the PCR reads with MiXCR, giving one entry per CDR3 protein. The sample lists approximately 90,000 distinct CDR3 sequences, roughly half occurring once. Material: blood. The source of these receptors is a male donor in good health, serving as a control.

Regarding this clonotype: A much larger clone differs by one base, so this may be a read error. The chain recombines TRBV29-1 with TRBJ1-2, with D unresolved. The CDR3 totals 12 residues. The germline V and J ends were trimmed by 4 bases and 4 bases, with 10 bases remaining between them. Germline V gene data show CDR1 as SQVTM and CDR2 as ANQGSEA. CDR3 in amino acids: CSVVIPRYGYTF. The CDR3 DNA sequence: TGCAGCGTTGTAATCCCACGCTATGGCTACACCTTC. Using reference TRBV29-1 and TRBJ1-2 for the parts outside the CDR3, the full variable domain is SAVISQKPSRDICQRGTSLTIQCQVDSQVTMMFWYRQQPGQSLTLIATANQGSEATYESGFVIDKFPISRPNLTFSTLTVSNMSPEDSSIYLCSVVIPRYGYTFGSGTRLTVV.

J is TRBJ1-5 and V is TRBV20-1, with D unclear. The CDR3 sequence is 13 residues long. Germline V gene lookup returns CDR1 DFQATT and CDR2 SNEGSKA (reference sequence). Trimming took off 4 bases at V and 5 bases at J, with 12 bases between the two ends. The CDR3 is CSAKGGRDQPQHF. The CDR3, as DNA: TGCAGTGCTAAGGGAGGGAGGGATCAGCCCCAGCATTTT.